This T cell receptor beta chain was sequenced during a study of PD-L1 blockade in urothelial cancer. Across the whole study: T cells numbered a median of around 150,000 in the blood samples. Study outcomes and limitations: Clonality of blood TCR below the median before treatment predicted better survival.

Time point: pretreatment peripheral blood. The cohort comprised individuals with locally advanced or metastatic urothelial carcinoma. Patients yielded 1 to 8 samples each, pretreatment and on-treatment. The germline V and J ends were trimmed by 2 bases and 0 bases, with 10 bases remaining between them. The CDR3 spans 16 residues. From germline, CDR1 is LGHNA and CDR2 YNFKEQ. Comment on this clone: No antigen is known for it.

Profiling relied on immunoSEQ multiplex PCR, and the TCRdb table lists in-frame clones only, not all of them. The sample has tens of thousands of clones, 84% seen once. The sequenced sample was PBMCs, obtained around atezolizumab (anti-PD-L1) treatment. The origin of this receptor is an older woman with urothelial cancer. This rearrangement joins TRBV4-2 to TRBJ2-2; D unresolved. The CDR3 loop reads CASSQRLFANTGELFF. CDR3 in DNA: TGTGCCAGCAGCCAACGTCTGTTCGCGAACACCGGGGAGCTGTTTTTT.